A selection of T cell receptor beta chains follows, all from one sample in a study of cytomegalovirus exposure and HLA in healthy donors. Assay: immunoSEQ multiplex PCR; the TCRdb copy retains only in-frame clones and omits some. The data hold some 260,000 clones, with roughly 84% observed a single time. The sequencing input was PBMCs. These receptors came from a man aged 18-30 years in good health and CMV-seropositive. CDR3s include the opening cysteine and the closing phenylalanine or tryptophan. D genes are given only for firm matches. Size values are once, few and many counts, or a class for expanded clones, and some rows have none.

J gene,D gene,clone size,V gene,CDR3 DNA,CDR3 protein
TRBJ1-2,-,-,TRBV5-1,TGCGCCAGCAGCTTGGTTACAGGGCCTACCCATGGCTACACCTTC,CASSLVTGPTHGYTF
TRBJ2-3,TRBD2,-,TRBV4-1,TGCGCCAGCAGCCAAGGGGATCGGGCGGGAGGGTCAGATACGCAGTATTTT,CASSQGDRAGGSDTQYF
TRBJ2-1,TRBD2,-,TRBV9,TGTGCCAGCAGCGGACAAAAGGGGCTAGCGGGACCCAGTGAGCAGTTCTTC,CASSGQKGLAGPSEQFF
TRBJ2-6,-,-,TRBV7-3,TGTGCCAGCAGCTTAGACCCCTCCTCTGGGGCCAACGTCCTGACTTTC,CASSLDPSSGANVLTF
TRBJ2-4,-,-,TRBV2,TGTGCCAGCAGTGAACAGGGGATTTCGAATGGTGACATTCAGTACTTC,CASSEQGISNGDIQYF
TRBJ2-1,TRBD1,-,TRBV27,TGTGCCAGCAGTTTAAGGGTGAGGGACAGGTCGACGAATGAGCAGTTCTTC,CASSLRVRDRSTNEQFF
TRBJ1-1,-,-,TRBV27,TGTGCCAGCAGTTTCCAGGGAGGCCCTGAAGCTTTCTTT,CASSFQGGPEAFF
TRBJ2-5,TRBD2,-,TRBV30,TGTGCCAGAGGACTAGCGGGGGGAGAGACCCAGTACTTC,CARGLAGGETQYF
TRBJ2-3,TRBD2,-,TRBV10-3,TGTGCCATCAGCGGACTAGCGGGAGGGGGCACAGATACGCAGTATTTT,CAISGLAGGGTDTQYF
TRBJ2-1,-,once,TRBV7-8,TGTGCCAGCAGCTTATTTACGGGCACGACTTACAATGAGCAGTTCTTC,CASSLFTGTTYNEQFF
TRBJ2-7,-,-,TRBV6-5,TGTGCCAGCAGTTACGATCACAACCTCTACGAGCAGTACTTC,CASSYDHNLYEQYF
TRBJ2-7,-,-,TRBV6-5,TGTGCCAGCAGTGCGAGACAGACCCTCTACGAGCAGTACTTC,CASSARQTLYEQYF
TRBJ1-1,TRBD1,-,TRBV6-5,TGTGCCAGCAGTTACATTACAGGGGCGAACACTGAAGCTTTCTTT,CASSYITGANTEAFF
TRBJ2-1,-,-,TRBV27,TGTGCCAGCAGTTTAATCCAGGGGTTCGATGAGCAGTTCTTC,CASSLIQGFDEQFF
TRBJ1-2,-,-,TRBV11-2,TGTGCCAGCAGCTTAGAGGGGGCCTATGGCTACACCTTC,CASSLEGAYGYTF
TRBJ1-1,-,once,TRBV27,TGTGCCAGCAGTTTCTTAGGGGCGGGTGAAGCTTTCTTT,CASSFLGAGEAFF
TRBJ2-5,-,once,TRBV5-5,TGTGCCAGCAGCTTGGAGTTGGTTGAAGAGACCCAGTACTTC,CASSLELVEETQYF
TRBJ2-2,TRBD1,-,TRBV7-3,TGTGCCAGCAGCTTCCGGGACAGGGGGTTTGGCGGGGAGCTGTTTTTT,CASSFRDRGFGGELFF
TRBJ2-7,-,-,TRBV15,TGTGCCACCAGCAGAGACCGATTCCCCGGCGAGCAGTACTTC,CATSRDRFPGEQYF
TRBJ2-5,-,-,TRBV30,TGTGCCTGGACCAAAACTGCCGGGACCGCGCTTGAGACCCAGTACTTC,CAWTKTAGTALETQYF
TRBJ2-7,-,-,TRBV27,TGTGCCAGCAGTTTATCGTTGACAGCGCCAGACGAGCAGTACTTC,CASSLSLTAPDEQYF
TRBJ2-6,-,-,TRBV5-1,TGCGCCAGCAGGGGGAGTCAGGCCGGCTCTGGGGCCAACGTCCTGACTTTC,CASRGSQAGSGANVLTF
TRBJ2-5,-,once,TRBV2,TGTGCCAGCAGGGGACCGGCGGAGGGGACCCAGTACTTC,CASRGPAEGTQYF
TRBJ1-1,-,-,TRBV2,TGTGCCAGCAGTGACGGCCCGGTGATAGAAGCTTTCTTT,CASSDGPVIEAFF
TRBJ2-7,-,-,TRBV6-6,TGTGCCAGCAGTTACTCCCGGGACACCGCCTACGAGCAGTACTTC,CASSYSRDTAYEQYF
TRBJ2-7,TRBD1,few,TRBV11-2,TGTGCCAGCAGCTTCGGACAGGGGGCCACCTACGAGCAGTACTTC,CASSFGQGATYEQYF
TRBJ2-7,-,-,TRBV28,TGTGCCAGCACCCCGCGGGATCGAAGCTCCTACGAGCAGTACTTC,CASTPRDRSSYEQYF
TRBJ1-1,-,-,TRBV28,TGTGCCAGCAGCGGAGCACGGCATGGGAACACTGAAGCTTTCTTT,CASSGARHGNTEAFF
TRBJ2-5,-,-,TRBV5-1,TGCGCCAGCAGCCCCACCGGCGTCCAAGAGACCCAGTACTTC,CASSPTGVQETQYF
TRBJ2-2,-,-,TRBV28,TGTGCCACCAATTCCGGGGAGCTGTTTTTT,CATNSGELFF